Reported below is one T cell receptor (beta chain). These data come from a study of technical replicates of blood from a few donors. The assay was immunoSEQ multiplex PCR, and TCRdb's table has in-frame clones only and misses some. This sample has tens of thousands of clones, with more than 80% found just once. CDR3 length: 13 amino acids. The V segment lost 7 bases and the J segment 4 bases; nucleotides outside the gene matches: 5. Germline V CDR1 and CDR2: WNHNN, SYGVQD (reference sequence). The TCR comes from a human donor in good health. The rearrangement joins TRBV10-1 to TRBJ2-3; 7 bases are a match to TRBD1. Material: T cells isolated from PBMCs. In DNA, the CDR3 is TGCGCCAGCAAAGGGACAGCATCAGATACGCAGTATTTT. This translates into CASKGTASDTQYF.